The clone carrying this T cell receptor (beta chain) was found once. Its antigen is not known. This record belongs to a study of chemoradiotherapy in HPV16-positive cancers. General study results and limits: Candidate HPV-specific clones and E7-related TCR motifs grew in tumor during treatment.

Clones were sequenced by immunoSEQ multiplex PCR, and TCRdb holds only the in-frame ones, with some missing. The sample lists roughly 14,000 clones, approximately 91% seen once, with roughly 2.5% in the top ten. The CDR3 length is 12 residues. Germline V gene data show CDR1 as SGHNT and CDR2 as YYREEE (reference sequence). V was trimmed by 2 bases and J by 7 bases, leaving 9 bases between them. The input for sequencing was blood, taken from a patient who underwent chemoradiotherapy. The sequence was obtained from a human donor with HPV-associated anogenital cancer. The chain links TRBV5-4 to TRBJ2-5, with D possibly being TRBD1 or TRBD2 (5 bases each). This CDR3 reads CASSFHGGTQYF. The CDR3 DNA sequence: TGTGCCAGCAGCTTCCATGGGGGGACCCAGTACTTC.